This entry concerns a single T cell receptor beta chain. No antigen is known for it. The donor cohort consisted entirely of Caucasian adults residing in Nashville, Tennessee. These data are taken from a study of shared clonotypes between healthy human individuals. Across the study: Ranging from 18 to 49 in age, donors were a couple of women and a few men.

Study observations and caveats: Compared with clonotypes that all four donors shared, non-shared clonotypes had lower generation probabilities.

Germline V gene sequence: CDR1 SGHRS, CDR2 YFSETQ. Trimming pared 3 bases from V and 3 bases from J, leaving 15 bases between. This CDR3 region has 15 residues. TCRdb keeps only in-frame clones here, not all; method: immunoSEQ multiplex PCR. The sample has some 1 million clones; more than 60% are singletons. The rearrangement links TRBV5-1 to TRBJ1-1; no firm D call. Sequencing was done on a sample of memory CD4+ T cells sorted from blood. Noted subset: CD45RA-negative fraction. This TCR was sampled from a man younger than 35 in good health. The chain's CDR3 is CASSSGGVGDTEAFF. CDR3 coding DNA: TGCGCCAGCAGCTCCGGCGGGGTCGGGGACACTGAAGCTTTCTTT.